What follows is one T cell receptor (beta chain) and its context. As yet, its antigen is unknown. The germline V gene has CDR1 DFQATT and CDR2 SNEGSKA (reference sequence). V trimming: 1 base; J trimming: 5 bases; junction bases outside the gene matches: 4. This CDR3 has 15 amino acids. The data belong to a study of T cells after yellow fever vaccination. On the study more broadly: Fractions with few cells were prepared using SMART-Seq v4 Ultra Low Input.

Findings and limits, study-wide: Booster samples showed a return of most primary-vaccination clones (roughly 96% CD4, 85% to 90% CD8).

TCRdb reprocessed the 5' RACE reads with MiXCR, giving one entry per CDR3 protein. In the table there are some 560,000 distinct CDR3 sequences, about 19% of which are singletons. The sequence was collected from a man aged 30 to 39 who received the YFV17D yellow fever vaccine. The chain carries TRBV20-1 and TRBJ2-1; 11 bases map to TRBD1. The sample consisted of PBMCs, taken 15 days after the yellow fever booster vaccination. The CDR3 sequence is CSARVWDRGDNEQFF. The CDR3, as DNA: TGCAGTGCTAGAGTATGGGACAGGGGGGACAATGAGCAGTTCTTC.